This T cell receptor beta chain was found in a study of T cells in Graves' hyperthyroidism and ophthalmopathy. Authors of the study amplified TCR beta CDR3 regions from RNA transcripts. With the HTBI primer set, the TCR CDR3 went through a first round of RT-PCR. TCRdb used MiXCR to reprocess the multiplex PCR reads, holding one entry per CDR3 protein. In the table there are about 700,000 distinct CDR3 sequences, approximately 42% of which are singletons. The CDR3 length is 15 residues. The V gene's germline CDR1 is SNHLY and CDR2 FYNNEI. V lost 5 bases and J 1 base, leaving 14 bases between the germline ends.

The chain joins TRBV2 to TRBJ1-1; TRBD1 is a possible D gene (5 bases). The TCR originated in an adult man with Graves' disease, either hyperthyroidism or ophthalmopathy (not recorded which). The sequencing sample was made of peripheral blood or thyroid tissue (not recorded which). The CDR3 sequence is CASSMLGHPNTEAFF. CDR3 sequence (DNA): TGTGCCAGCAGTATGCTCGGACACCCGAACACTGAAGCTTTCTTT.